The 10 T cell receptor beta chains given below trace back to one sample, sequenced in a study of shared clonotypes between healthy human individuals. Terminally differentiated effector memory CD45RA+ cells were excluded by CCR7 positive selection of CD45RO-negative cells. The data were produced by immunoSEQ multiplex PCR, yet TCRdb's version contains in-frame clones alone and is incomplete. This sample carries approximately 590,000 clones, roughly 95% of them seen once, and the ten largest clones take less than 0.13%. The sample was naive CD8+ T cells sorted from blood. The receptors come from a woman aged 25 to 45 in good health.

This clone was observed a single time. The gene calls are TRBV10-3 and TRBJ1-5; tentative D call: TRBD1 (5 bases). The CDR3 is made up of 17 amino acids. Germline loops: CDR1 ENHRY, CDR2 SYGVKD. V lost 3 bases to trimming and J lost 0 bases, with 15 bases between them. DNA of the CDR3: TGTGCCATCAGTGATTGGGACCCCACGGTTAGCAATCAGCCCCAGCATTTT. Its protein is CAISDWDPTVSNQPQHF.

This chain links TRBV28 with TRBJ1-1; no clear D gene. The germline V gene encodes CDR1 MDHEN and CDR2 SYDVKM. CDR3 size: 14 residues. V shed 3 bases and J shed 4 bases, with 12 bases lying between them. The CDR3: CASSFGNRGTEAFF. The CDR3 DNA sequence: TGTGCCAGCAGTTTTGGGAACCGCGGCACTGAAGCTTTCTTT.

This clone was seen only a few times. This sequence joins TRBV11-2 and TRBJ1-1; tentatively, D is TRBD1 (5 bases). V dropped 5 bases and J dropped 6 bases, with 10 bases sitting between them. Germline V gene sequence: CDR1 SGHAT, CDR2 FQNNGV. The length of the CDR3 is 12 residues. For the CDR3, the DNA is TGTGCCAGCAGCGGGGGGAGTGCTGAAGCTTTCTTT. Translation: CASSGGSAEAFF.

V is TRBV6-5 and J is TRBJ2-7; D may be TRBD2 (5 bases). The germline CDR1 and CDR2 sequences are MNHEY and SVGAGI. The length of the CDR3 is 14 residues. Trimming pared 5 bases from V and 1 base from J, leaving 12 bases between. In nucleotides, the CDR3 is TGTGCCAGCAGTCCCCCAGGAGGATCCTACGAGCAGTACTTC. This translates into CASSPPGGSYEQYF.

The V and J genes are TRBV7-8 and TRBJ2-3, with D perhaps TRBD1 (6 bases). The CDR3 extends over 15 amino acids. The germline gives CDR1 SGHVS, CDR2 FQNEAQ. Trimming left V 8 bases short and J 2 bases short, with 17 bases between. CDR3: CASSIGGYTTDTQYF. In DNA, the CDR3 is TGTGCCAGCTCCATTGGGGGCTATACCACAGATACGCAGTATTTT.

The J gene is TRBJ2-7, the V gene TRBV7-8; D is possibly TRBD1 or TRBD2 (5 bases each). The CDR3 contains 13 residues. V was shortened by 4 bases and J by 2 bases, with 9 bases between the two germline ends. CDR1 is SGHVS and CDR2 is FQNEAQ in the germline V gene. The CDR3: CASSSLGAYEQYF. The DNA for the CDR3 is TGTGCCAGCAGCTCCTTGGGGGCCTACGAGCAGTACTTC.

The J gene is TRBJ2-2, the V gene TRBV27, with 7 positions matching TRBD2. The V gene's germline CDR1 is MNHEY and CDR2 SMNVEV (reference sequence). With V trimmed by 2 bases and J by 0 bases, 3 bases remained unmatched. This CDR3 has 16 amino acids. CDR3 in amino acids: CASSLIAGANTGELFF. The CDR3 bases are TGTGCCAGCAGTTTAATCGCGGGAGCGAACACCGGGGAGCTGTTTTTT.

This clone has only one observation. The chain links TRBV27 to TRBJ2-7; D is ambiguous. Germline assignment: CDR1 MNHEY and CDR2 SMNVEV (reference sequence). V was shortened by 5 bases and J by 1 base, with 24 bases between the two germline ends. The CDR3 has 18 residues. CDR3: CASSLHTETRLSSYEQYF. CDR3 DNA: TGTGCCAGCAGTCTCCACACAGAAACCCGACTTAGTTCCTACGAGCAGTACTTC.

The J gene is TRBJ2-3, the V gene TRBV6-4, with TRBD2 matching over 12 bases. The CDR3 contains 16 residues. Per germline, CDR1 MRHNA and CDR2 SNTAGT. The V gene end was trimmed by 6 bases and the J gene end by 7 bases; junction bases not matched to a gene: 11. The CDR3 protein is CASSPSHLAGGYTQYF. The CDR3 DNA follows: TGTGCCAGCAGCCCCTCGCACCTAGCGGGAGGGTATACGCAGTATTTT.

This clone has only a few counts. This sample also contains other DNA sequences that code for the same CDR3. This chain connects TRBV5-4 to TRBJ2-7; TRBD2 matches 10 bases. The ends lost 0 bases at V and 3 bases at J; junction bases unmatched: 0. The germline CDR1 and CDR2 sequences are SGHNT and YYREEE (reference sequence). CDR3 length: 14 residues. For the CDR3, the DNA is TGTGCCAGCAGCTTGGGGACTAGCGGCTACGAGCAGTACTTC. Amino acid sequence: CASSLGTSGYEQYF.